One T cell receptor beta chain is described in this entry. Its cognate antigen is unknown. TCRdb re-called the 5' RACE reads, yielding one record per CDR3 amino acid sequence without DNA. The sample has a few hundred thousand distinct CDR3 sequences. This sample stems from a study of T cells expressing NK-cell markers. About the research overall: All TCR beta repertoires analysed originated from sorted CD3+CD56+NKG2C+, CD3+CD56+NKG2C- and CD3+CD56-NKG2C+ T cells.

Germline CDR1 reads SGHDT; CDR2 reads YYEEEE. This CDR3 contains 13 residues. Study-wide points: Of the CD8+ T cells in more than five donors, about 1.0-7.0% belonged to dominant NKG2C+ clonotypes. Several donors showed these clonotypes also leading the CD3+CD56-NKG2C+ fraction.

V is TRBV5-6 and J is TRBJ1-1; lacking DNA, the TRBD1 call made by TCRdb goes unchecked. Input material: blood T cells: a sorted CD56 or NKG2C T cell subset, CD4+ or CD8+ T cells, or bulk PBMC T cells (not recorded which). This clonotype was obtained from a woman between 50 and 59 years old in good health. CDR3 protein: CASSLPGVAEAFF.